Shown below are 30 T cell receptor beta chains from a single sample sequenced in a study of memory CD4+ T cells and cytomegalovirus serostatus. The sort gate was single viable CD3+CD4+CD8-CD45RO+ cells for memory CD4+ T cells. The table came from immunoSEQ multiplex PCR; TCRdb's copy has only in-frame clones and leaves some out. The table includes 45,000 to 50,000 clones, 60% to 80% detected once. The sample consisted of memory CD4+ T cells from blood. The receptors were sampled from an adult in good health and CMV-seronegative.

Here the CDR3 DNA reads TGTGCCAGCAGCTTCTTCGGGGACAGCAATCAGCCCCAGCATTTT. Translation gives CASSFFGDSNQPQHF. The genes are TRBV5-6 and TRBJ1-5; possibly TRBD1 for D (5 bases). Between the trimmed V and J ends, which lost 2 bases and 1 base, there was a span of 10 bases. Germline loops: CDR1 SGHDT, CDR2 YYEEEE. The CDR3 is made up of 15 amino acids.

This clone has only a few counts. In nucleotides, the CDR3 is TGTGCCAGCAGTGAACAGTCAAGGGAGCTGTTTTTT. Translating it yields CASSEQSRELFF. The rearrangement joins TRBV2 to TRBJ2-2; D ambiguous. There are 12 residues in the CDR3. Germline lookup yields CDR1 SNHLY and CDR2 FYNNEI. Between the trimmed V and J ends, which lost 2 bases and 9 bases, there was a span of 7 bases.

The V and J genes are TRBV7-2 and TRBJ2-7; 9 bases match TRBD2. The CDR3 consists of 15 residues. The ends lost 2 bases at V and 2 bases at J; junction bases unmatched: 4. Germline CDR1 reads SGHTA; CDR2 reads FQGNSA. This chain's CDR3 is CASSLHGGGAYEQYF. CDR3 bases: TGTGCCAGCAGCTTACACGGCGGGGGGGCCTACGAGCAGTACTTC.

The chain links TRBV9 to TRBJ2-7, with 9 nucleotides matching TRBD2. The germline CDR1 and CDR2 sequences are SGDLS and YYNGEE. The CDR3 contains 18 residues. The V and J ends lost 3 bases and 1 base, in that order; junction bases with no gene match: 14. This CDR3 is CASSAGGRSGGTSYEQYF. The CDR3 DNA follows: TGTGCCAGCAGCGCCGGGGGGCGTAGCGGGGGAACTTCCTACGAGCAGTACTTC.

CDR3 in amino acids: CAWSVQGDEKLFF. The CDR3 DNA reads TGTGCCTGGAGTGTACAGGGGGATGAAAAACTGTTTTTT. V usage is TRBV30 and J usage is TRBJ1-4; 8 bases are shared with TRBD1. The CDR3 length is 13 residues. The J segment lost 6 bases and the V segment lost 0 bases, leaving 0 bases of the junction unmatched. CDR1 GTSNPN and CDR2 SVGIG come from the germline V gene (reference sequence).

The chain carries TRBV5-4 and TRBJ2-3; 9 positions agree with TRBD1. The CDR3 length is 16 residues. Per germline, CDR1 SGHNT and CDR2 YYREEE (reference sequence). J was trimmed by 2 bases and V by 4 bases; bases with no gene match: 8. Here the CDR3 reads CASSGDREGNTDTQYF. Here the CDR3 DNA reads TGTGCCAGCAGCGGGGACAGGGAAGGGAACACAGATACGCAGTATTTT.

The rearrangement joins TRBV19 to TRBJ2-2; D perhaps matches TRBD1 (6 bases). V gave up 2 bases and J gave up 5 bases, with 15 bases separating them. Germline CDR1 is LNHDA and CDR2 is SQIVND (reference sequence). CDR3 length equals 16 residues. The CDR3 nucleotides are TGTGCCAGTAGTATACGGGACACCTCAGGGACCGGGGAGCTGTTTTTT. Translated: CASSIRDTSGTGELFF. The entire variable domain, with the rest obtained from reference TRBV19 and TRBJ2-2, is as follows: DGGITQSPKYLFRKEGQNVTLSCEQNLNHDAMYWYRQDPGQGLRLIYYSQIVNDFQKGDIAEGYSVSREKKESFPLTVTSAQKNPTAFYLCASSIRDTSGTGELFFGEGSRLTVL.

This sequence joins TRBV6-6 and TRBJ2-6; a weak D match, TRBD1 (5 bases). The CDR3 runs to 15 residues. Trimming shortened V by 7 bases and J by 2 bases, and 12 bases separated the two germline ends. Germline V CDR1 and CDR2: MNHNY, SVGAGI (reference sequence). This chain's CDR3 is CASTVTGPGANVLTF. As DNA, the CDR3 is TGTGCCAGCACCGTAACAGGACCTGGGGCCAACGTCCTGACTTTC.

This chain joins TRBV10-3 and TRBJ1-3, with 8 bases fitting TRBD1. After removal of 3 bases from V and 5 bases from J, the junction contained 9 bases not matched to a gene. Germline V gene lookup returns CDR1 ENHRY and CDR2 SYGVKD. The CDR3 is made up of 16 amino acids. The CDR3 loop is CAISDPFRQGRNTIYF. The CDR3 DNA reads TGTGCCATCAGTGACCCCTTTCGACAGGGGAGAAACACCATATATTTT.

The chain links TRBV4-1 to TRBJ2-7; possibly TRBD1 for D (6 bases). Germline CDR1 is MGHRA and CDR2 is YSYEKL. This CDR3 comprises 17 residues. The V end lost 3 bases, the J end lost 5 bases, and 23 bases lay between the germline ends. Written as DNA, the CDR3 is TGCGCCAGCAGCCATGCGACAGGTTGGGGGAACACCCACGAGCAGTACTTC. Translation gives CASSHATGWGNTHEQYF.

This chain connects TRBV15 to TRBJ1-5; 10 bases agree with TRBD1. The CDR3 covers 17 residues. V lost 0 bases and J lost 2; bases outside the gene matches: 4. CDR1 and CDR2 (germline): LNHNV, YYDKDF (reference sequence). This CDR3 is CATSRDRQGAGNQPQHF. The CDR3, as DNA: TGTGCCACCAGCAGAGATAGACAGGGGGCCGGCAATCAGCCCCAGCATTTT. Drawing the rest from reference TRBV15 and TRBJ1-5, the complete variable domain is DAMVIQNPRYQVTQFGKPVTLSCSQTLNHNVMYWYQQKSSQAPKLLFHYYDKDFNNEADTPDNFQSRRPNTSFCFLDIRSPGLGDTAMYLCATSRDRQGAGNQPQHFGDGTRLSIL.

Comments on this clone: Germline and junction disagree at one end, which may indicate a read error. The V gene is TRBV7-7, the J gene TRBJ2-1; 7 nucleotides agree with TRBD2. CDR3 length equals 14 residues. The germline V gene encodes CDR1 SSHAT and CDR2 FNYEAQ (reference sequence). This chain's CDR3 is CASSLAGGDNEQFF. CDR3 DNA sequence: TGTGCTAGCAGCTTAGCGGGCGGCGACAATGAGCAGTTCTTC. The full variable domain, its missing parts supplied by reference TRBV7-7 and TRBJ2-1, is GAGVSQSPRYKVTKRGQDVTLRCDPISSHATLYWYQQALGQGPEFLTYFNYEAQPDKSGLPSDRFSAERPEGSISTLTIQRTEQRDSAMYRCASSLAGGDNEQFFGPGTRLTVL.

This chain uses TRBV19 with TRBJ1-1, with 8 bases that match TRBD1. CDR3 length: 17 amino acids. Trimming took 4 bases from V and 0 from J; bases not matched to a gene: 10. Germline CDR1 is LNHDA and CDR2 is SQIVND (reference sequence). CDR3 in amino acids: CASSRSRGQLLNTEAFF. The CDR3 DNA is TGTGCCAGTAGTAGGAGCAGGGGGCAGCTATTGAACACTGAAGCTTTCTTT.

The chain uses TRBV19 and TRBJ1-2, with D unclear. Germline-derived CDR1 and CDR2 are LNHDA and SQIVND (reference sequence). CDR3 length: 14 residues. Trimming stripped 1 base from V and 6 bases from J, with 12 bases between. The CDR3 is CASSIGSGVDGYTF. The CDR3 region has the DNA TGTGCCAGTAGTATAGGCTCCGGGGTCGATGGCTACACCTTC.

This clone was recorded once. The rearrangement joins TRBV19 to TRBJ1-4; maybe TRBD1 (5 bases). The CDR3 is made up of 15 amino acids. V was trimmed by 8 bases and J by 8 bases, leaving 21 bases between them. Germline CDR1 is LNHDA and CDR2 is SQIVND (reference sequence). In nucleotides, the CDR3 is TGTGCCAGTGGGGACCTTTCTAGACAAGGGGAAAAACTGTTTTTT. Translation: CASGDLSRQGEKLFF. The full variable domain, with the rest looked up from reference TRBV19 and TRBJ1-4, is DGGITQSPKYLFRKEGQNVTLSCEQNLNHDAMYWYRQDPGQGLRLIYYSQIVNDFQKGDIAEGYSVSREKKESFPLTVTSAQKNPTAFYLCASGDLSRQGEKLFFGSGTQLSVL.

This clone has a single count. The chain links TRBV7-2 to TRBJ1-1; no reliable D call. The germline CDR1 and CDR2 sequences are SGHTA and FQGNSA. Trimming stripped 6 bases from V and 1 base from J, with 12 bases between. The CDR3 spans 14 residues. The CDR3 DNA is TGTGCCAGCAGGCCCGACGGTCAGAACACTGAAGCTTTCTTT. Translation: CASRPDGQNTEAFF. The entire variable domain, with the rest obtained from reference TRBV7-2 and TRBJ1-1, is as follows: GAGVSQSPSNKVTEKGKDVELRCDPISGHTALYWYRQSLGQGLEFLIYFQGNSAPDKSGLPSDRFSAERTGGSVSTLTIQRTQQEDSAVYLCASRPDGQNTEAFFGQGTRLTVV.

The chain's CDR3 is CASSPALNTQYF. CDR3 DNA: TGTGCCAGCAGCCCCGCCCTAAATACGCAGTATTTT. The chain joins TRBV5-6 to TRBJ2-3; D unclear. The germline V and J ends were trimmed by 4 bases and 7 bases, with 10 bases remaining between them. This CDR3 is built from 12 residues. CDR1 is SGHDT and CDR2 is YYEEEE in the germline V gene.

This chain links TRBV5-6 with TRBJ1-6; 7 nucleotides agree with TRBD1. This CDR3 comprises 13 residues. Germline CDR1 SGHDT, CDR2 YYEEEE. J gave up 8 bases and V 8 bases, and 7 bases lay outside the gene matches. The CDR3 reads CASKGTADSPLHF. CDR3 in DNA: TGTGCCAGTAAGGGGACAGCAGATTCACCCCTCCACTTT.

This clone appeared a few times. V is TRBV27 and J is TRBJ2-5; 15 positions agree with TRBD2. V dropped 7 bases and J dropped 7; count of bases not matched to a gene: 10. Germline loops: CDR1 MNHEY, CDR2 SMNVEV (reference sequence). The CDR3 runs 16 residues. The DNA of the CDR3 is TGTGCCAGCAAGGGACTAGCGGGGGGCCGGGTCTGGACCCAGTACTTC. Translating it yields CASKGLAGGRVWTQYF.

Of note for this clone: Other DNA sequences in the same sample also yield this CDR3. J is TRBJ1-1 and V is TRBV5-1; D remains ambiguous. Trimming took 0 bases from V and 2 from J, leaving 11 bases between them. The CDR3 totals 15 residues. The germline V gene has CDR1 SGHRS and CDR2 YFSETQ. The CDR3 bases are TGCGCCAGCAGCTTGGACGGCAGGCCCAACACTGAAGCTTTCTTT. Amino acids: CASSLDGRPNTEAFF.

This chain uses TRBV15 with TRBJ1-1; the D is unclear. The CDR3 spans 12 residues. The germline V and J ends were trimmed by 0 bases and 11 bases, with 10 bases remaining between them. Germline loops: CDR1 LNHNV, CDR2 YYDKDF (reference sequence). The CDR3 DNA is TGTGCCACCAGCAGAGATGCGATAAGGGCTTTCTTT. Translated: CATSRDAIRAFF.

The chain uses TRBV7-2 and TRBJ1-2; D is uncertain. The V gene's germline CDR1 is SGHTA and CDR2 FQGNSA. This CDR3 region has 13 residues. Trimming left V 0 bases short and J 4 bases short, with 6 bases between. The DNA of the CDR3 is TGTGCCAGCAGCTTAGCCAAACCCTATGGCTACACCTTC. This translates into CASSLAKPYGYTF.

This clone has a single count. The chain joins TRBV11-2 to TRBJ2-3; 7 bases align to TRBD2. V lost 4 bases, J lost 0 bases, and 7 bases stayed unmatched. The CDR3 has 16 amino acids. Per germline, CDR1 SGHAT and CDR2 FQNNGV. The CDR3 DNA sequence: TGTGCCAGCAGCTCCGGACTAGTTACTAGCACAGATACGCAGTATTTT. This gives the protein CASSSGLVTSTDTQYF.

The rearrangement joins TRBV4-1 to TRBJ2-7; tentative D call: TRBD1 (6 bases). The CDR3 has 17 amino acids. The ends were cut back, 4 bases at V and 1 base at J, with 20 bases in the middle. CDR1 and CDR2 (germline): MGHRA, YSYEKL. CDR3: CASSPSSGTLPSYEQYF. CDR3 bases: TGCGCCAGCAGCCCCTCCTCCGGGACACTACCGTCCTACGAGCAGTACTTC.

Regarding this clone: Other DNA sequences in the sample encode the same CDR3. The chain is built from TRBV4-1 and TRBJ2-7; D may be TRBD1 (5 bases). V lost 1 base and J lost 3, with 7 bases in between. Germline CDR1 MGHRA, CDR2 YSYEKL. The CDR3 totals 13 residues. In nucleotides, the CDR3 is TGCGCCAGCAGCCAAGCCCAGGGCTACGAGCAGTACTTC. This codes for CASSQAQGYEQYF.

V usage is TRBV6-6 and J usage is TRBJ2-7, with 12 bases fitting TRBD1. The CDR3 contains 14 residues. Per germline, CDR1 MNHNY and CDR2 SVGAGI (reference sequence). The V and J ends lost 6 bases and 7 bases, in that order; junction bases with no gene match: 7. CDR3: CASSRGQGAREQYF. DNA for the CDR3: TGTGCCAGCAGCCGGGGACAGGGGGCGAGGGAGCAGTACTTC.

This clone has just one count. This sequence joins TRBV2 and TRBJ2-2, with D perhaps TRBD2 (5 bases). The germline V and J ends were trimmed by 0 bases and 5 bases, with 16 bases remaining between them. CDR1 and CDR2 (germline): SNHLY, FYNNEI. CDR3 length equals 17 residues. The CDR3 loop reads CASSEAEMGSGTGELFF. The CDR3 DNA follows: TGTGCCAGCAGTGAAGCTGAGATGGGCTCGGGGACCGGGGAGCTGTTTTTT.

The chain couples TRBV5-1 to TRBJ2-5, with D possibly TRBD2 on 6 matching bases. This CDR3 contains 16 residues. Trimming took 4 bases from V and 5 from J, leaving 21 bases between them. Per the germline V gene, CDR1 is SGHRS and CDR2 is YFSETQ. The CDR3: CASSNEVSWGEETQYF. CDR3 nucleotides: TGCGCCAGCAGCAACGAAGTTAGTTGGGGGGAGGAGACCCAGTACTTC. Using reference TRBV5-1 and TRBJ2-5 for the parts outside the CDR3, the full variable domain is KAGVTQTPRYLIKTRGQQVTLSCSPISGHRSVSWYQQTPGQGLQFLFEYFSETQRNKGNFPGRFSGRQFSNSRSEMNVSTLELGDSALYLCASSNEVSWGEETQYFGPGTRLLVL.

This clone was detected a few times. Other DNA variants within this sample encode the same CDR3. CDR3 nucleotides: TGTGCCAGCAGCTTAGGGCTAGCGGGGGGGGACAATGAGCAGTTCTTC. Translated: CASSLGLAGGDNEQFF. The V gene is TRBV7-7, the J gene TRBJ2-1; 12 nucleotides match TRBD2. V trimming: 1 base; J trimming: 5 bases; junction bases outside the gene matches: 3. Germline CDR1 reads SSHAT; CDR2 reads FNYEAQ (reference sequence). The CDR3 is 16 residues long.

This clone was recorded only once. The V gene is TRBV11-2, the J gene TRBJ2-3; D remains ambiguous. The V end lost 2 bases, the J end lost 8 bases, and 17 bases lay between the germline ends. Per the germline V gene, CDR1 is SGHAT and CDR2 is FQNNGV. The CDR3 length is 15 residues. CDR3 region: CASSLSDMRVSTQYF. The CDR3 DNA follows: TGTGCCAGCAGCTTATCCGATATGCGAGTCAGTACGCAGTATTTT.